This T cell receptor (beta chain) was recorded in a study of blood T cell repertoires in COVID-19. At the level of the study: The United States, Italy and Spain were the sources of the acute and convalescent COVID-19 samples. In each case, the material was cDNA or gDNA derived from T cells, B-cell-depleted T cells, or PBMCs.

Original data processing: The authors estimated nucleated cell counts from reference gene primer amplification. Here immunoSEQ multiplex PCR was the method, and the copy in TCRdb shows in-frame clones only, minus some. V and J calls and clone size follow that table, whereas D and trimming were derived from the DNA. The repertoire holds tens of thousands of clones, with about 82% as singletons. After removal of 5 bases from V and 6 bases from J, the junction contained 14 bases not matched to a gene. The CDR3 runs to 17 residues. Germline lookup yields CDR1 SGHTA and CDR2 FQGNSA. The chain couples TRBV7-2 to TRBJ1-4; the match to TRBD1 covers 8 bases. The sequenced material came from peripheral blood. The sequence was obtained from a man in his fifties with active COVID-19. CDR3: CASSPGQGATMDEKLFF. CDR3 nucleotide sequence: TGTGCCAGCAGCCCCGGGCAGGGGGCAACGATGGATGAAAAACTGTTTTTT.